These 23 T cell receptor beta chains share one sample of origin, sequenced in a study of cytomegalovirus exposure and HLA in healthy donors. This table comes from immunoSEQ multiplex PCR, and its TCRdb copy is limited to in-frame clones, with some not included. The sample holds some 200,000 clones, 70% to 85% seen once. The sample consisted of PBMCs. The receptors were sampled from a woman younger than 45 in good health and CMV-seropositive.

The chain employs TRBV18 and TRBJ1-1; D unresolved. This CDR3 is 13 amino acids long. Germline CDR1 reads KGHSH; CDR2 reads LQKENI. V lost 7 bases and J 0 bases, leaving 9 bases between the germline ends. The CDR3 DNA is TGTGCCAGCTTAACAGACCTGAACACTGAAGCTTTCTTT. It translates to CASLTDLNTEAFF.

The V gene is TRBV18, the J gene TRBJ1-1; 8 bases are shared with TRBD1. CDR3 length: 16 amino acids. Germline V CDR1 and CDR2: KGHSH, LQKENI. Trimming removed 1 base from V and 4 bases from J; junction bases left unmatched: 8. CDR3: CASSPQAQGAITEAFF. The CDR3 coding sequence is TGTGCCAGCTCACCACAAGCGCAGGGGGCGATCACTGAAGCTTTCTTT.

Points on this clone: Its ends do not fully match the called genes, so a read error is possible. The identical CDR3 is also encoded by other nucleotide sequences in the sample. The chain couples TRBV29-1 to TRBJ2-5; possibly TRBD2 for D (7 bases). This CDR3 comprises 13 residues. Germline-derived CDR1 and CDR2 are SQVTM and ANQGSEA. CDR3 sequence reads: CSVEGGGQETQYF. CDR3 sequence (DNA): TGCAGCGTCGAAGGGGGAGGGCAAGAGACCCAGTACTTC.

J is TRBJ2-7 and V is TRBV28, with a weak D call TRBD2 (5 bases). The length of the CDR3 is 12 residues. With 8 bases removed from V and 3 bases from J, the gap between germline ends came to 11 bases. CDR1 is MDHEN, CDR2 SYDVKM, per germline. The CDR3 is CASGLVGYEQYF. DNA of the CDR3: TGTGCCAGCGGACTGGTTGGCTACGAGCAGTACTTC.

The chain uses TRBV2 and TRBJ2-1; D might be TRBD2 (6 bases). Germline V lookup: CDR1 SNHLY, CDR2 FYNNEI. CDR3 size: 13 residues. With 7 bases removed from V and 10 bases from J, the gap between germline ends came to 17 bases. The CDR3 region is CASTMSRGQEQFF. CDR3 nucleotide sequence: TGTGCCAGCACCATGTCGCGGGGTCAAGAGCAGTTCTTC.

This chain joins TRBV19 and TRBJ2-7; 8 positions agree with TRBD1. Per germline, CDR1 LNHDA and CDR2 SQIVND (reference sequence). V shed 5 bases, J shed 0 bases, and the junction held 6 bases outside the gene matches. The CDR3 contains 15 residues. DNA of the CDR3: TGTGCCAGTAGTCCAGGACAGGGCTACTCCTACGAGCAGTACTTC. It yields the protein CASSPGQGYSYEQYF.

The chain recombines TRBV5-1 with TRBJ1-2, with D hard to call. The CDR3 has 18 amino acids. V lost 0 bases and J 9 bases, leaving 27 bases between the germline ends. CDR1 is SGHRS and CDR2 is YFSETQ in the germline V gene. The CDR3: CASSLVGDGPLLVLCYTF. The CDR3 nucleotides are TGCGCCAGCAGCTTGGTGGGAGACGGACCCCTTTTAGTGTTGTGCTACACCTTC.

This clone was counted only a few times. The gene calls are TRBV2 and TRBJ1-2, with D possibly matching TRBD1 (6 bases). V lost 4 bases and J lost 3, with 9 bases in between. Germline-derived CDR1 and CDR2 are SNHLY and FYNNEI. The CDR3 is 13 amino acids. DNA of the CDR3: TGTGCCAGCAGTGGGGGGCGTGACTATGGCTACACCTTC. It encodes CASSGGRDYGYTF.

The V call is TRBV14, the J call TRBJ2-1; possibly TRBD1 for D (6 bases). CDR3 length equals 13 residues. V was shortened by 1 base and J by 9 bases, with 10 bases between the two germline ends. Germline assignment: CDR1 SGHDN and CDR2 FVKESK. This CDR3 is CASSQVLGAEQFF. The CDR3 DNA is TGTGCCAGCAGCCAAGTCCTGGGGGCTGAGCAGTTCTTC.

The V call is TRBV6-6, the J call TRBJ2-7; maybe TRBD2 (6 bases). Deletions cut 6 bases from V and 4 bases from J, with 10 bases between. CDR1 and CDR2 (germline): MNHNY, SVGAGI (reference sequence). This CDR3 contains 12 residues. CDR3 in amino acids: CASRERAYEQYF. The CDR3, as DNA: TGTGCCAGCAGAGAGCGGGCTTACGAGCAGTACTTC.

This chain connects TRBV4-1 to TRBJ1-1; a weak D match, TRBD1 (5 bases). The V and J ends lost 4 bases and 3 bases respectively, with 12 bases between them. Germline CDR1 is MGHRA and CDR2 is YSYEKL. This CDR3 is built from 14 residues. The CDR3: CASSLGRGDTEAFF. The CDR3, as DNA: TGCGCCAGCAGCCTCGGTCGGGGGGACACTGAAGCTTTCTTT.

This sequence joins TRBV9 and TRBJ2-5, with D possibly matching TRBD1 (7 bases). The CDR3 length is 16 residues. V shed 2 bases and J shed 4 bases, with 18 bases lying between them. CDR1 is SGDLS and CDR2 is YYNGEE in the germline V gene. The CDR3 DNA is TGTGCCAGCAGCGTCTCAGGTCAGGGGGGACGAGAGACCCAGTACTTC. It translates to CASSVSGQGGRETQYF. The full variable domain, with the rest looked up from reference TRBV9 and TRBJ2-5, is DSGVTQTPKHLITATGQRVTLRCSPRSGDLSVYWYQQSLDQGLQFLIQYYNGEERAKGNILERFSAQQFPDLHSELNLSSLELGDSALYFCASSVSGQGGRETQYFGPGTRLLVL.

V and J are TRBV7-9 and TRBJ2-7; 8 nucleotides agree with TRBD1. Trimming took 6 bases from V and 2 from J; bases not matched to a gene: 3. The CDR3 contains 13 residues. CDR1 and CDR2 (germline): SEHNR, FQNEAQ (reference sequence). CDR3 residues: CASSTGGPYEQYF. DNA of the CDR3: TGTGCCAGCAGTACAGGGGGGCCCTACGAGCAGTACTTC. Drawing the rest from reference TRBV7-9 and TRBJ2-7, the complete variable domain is DTGVSQNPRHKITKRGQNVTFRCDPISEHNRLYWYRQTLGQGPEFLTYFQNEAQLEKSRLLSDRFSAERPKGSFSTLEIQRTEQGDSAMYLCASSTGGPYEQYFGPGTRLTVT.

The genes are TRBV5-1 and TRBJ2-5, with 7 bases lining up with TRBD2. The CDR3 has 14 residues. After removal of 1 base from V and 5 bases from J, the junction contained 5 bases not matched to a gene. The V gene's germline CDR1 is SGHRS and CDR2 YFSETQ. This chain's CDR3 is CASSLSGGFETQYF. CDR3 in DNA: TGCGCCAGCAGCTTGTCCGGGGGGTTCGAGACCCAGTACTTC.

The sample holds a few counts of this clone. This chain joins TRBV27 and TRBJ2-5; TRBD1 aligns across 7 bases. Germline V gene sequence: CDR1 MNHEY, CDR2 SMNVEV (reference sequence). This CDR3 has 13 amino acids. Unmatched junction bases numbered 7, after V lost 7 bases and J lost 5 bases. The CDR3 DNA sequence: TGTGCCAGCAAGCGACAGGGTGGGGAGACCCAGTACTTC. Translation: CASKRQGGETQYF.

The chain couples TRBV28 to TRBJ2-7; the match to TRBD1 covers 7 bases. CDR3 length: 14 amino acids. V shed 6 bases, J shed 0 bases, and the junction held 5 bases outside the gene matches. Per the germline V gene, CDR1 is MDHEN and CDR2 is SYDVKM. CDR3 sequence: CASRGAGGSYEQYF. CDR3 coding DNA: TGTGCCAGCAGGGGAGCAGGGGGCTCCTACGAGCAGTACTTC.

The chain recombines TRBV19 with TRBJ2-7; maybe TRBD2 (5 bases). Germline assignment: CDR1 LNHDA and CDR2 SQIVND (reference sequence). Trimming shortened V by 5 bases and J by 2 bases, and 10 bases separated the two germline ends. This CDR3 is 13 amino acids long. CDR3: CASSFGVPYEQYF. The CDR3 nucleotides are TGTGCCAGTAGTTTCGGGGTACCCTACGAGCAGTACTTC.

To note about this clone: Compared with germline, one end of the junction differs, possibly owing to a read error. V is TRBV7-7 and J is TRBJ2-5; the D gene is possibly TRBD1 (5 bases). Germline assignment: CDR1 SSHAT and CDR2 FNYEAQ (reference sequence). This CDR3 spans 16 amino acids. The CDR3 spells CASSLEVEGVYETQYF. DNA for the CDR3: TGTGCTAGCAGCTTAGAGGTCGAAGGGGTCTATGAGACCCAGTACTTC. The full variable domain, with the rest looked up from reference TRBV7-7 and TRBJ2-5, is GAGVSQSPRYKVTKRGQDVTLRCDPISSHATLYWYQQALGQGPEFLTYFNYEAQPDKSGLPSDRFSAERPEGSISTLTIQRTEQRDSAMYRCASSLEVEGVYETQYFGPGTRLLVL.

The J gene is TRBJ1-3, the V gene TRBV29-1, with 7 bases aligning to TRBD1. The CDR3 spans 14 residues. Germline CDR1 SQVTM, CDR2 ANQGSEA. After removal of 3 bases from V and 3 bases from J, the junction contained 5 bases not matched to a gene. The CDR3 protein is CSVDQTGVGNTIYF. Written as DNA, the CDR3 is TGCAGCGTTGATCAAACAGGGGTTGGAAACACCATATATTTT.

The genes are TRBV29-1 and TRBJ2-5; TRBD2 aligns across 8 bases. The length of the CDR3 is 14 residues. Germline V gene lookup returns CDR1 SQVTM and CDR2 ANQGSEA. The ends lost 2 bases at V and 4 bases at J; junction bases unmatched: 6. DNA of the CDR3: TGCAGCGTTGAATCCGGGAGGGCCGTAGAGACCCAGTACTTC. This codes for CSVESGRAVETQYF.

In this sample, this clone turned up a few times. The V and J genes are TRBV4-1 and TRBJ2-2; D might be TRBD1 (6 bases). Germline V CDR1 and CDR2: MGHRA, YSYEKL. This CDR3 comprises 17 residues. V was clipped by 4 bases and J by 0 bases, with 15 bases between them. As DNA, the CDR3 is TGCGCCAGCAGCCCAGTACTTGGACAGACGAACACCGGGGAGCTGTTTTTT. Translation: CASSPVLGQTNTGELFF.

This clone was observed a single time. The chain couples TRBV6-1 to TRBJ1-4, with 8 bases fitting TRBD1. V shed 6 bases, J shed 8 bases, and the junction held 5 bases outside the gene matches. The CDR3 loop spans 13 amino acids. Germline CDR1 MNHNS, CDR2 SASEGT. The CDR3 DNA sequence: TGTGCCAGCAGCCGGGACAGGCTAGAAAAACTGTTTTTT. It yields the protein CASSRDRLEKLFF.

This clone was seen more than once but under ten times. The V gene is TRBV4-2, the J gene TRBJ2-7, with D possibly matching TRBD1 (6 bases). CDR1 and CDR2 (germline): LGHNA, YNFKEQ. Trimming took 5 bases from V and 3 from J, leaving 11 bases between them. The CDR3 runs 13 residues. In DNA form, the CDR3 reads TGTGCCAGCAGCACAGGGCCTAACTACGAGCAGTACTTC. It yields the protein CASSTGPNYEQYF.